These T cell receptor beta chains were read from a single sample in a study of T cell clones after liver transplantation. Data came from immunoSEQ multiplex PCR; TCRdb stores just in-frame clones and leaves some out. The sample gives roughly 15,000 clones, about 90% of which show up once; just under 50% is in the top ten. This specimen consisted of CD8+ T cells from blood, obtained before liver transplant. The receptors shown here come from a human donor who received a liver transplant. The CDR3 runs from the conserved cysteine through the conserved F or W. The order of the fields is clone size, J gene, D gene, V gene, CDR3 protein, CDR3 DNA. The D gene is left open where the match is weak. Not all rows give a size; the values are once, few, many and, for expanded clones, a class.

>-|TRBJ2-1|-|TRBV2
CASSPAGEQFF
TGTGCCAGCAGCCCAGCCGGTGAGCAGTTCTTC
>-|TRBJ2-1|-|TRBV6-5
CASSYPGADEQFF
TGTGCCAGCAGTTACCCGGGGGCGGATGAGCAGTTCTTC
>-|TRBJ2-7|-|TRBV11-2
CASSLEGGALSYEQYF
TGTGCCAGCAGCTTAGAAGGAGGCGCCCTCTCCTACGAGCAGTACTTC
>-|TRBJ2-5|-|TRBV4-1
CASSQGWQGETQYF
TGCGCCAGCAGCCAAGGCTGGCAGGGGGAGACCCAGTACTTC
>-|TRBJ2-2|TRBD1|TRBV6-1
CASRDRGWGELFF
TGTGCCAGCAGGGACAGGGGCTGGGGGGAGCTGTTTTTT
>once|TRBJ2-1|-|TRBV27
CASSLPSKNEQFF
TGTGCCAGCAGTTTACCTTCCAAGAATGAGCAGTTCTTC
>once|TRBJ2-3|TRBD1|TRBV7-3
CASSLLTGTDTQYF
TGTGCCAGCAGCTTGCTGACAGGGACAGATACGCAGTATTTT
>-|TRBJ2-7|-|TRBV7-8
CASSPPQEGEYF
TGTGCCAGCAGCCCACCACAAGAGGGCGAGTACTTC
>-|TRBJ2-7|-|TRBV19
CASSWGTGWDEQYF
TGTGCCAGTAGTTGGGGGACTGGATGGGACGAGCAGTACTTC
>-|TRBJ2-3|-|TRBV7-6
CASSLKTADFTDTQYF
TGTGCCAGCAGCTTAAAGACAGCGGATTTCACAGATACGCAGTATTTT
>-|TRBJ2-1|TRBD2|TRBV6-5
CASMGLAEYNEQFF
TGTGCCAGCATGGGACTAGCGGAGTACAATGAGCAGTTCTTC
>-|TRBJ2-5|-|TRBV4-1
CASSQDGGRETQYF
TGCGCCAGCAGCCAAGATGGAGGGCGAGAGACCCAGTACTTC
>-|TRBJ1-2|-|TRBV4-1
CASSQDHGGGYTF
TGCGCCAGCAGCCAAGATCATGGGGGAGGCTACACCTTC
>once|TRBJ2-1|TRBD2|TRBV4-1
CASRLTSGSGDEQFF
TGCGCCAGCAGGCTGACTAGCGGGAGTGGCGATGAGCAGTTCTTC
>once|TRBJ2-2|TRBD2|TRBV27
CASSFAGENTGELFF
TGTGCCAGCAGTTTTGCGGGAGAGAACACCGGGGAGCTGTTTTTT
>-|TRBJ2-7|TRBD2|TRBV5-1
CASSLPPGLAGVGEQYF
TGCGCCAGCAGCTTGCCCCCGGGACTAGCGGGAGTGGGCGAGCAGTACTTC
>-|TRBJ2-4|TRBD2|TRBV5-4
CASSLDLGEGAKNIQYF
TGTGCCAGCAGCTTGGATTTAGGGGAGGGGGCCAAAAACATTCAGTACTTC
>-|TRBJ2-1|TRBD2|TRBV14
CASSHPGEGHNEQFF
TGTGCCAGCAGCCATCCGGGGGAGGGCCACAATGAGCAGTTCTTC
>-|TRBJ2-1|-|TRBV6-6
CASSYRASHEQFF
TGTGCCAGCAGTTACAGGGCTAGCCATGAGCAGTTCTTC
>few|TRBJ2-2|TRBD2|TRBV28
CASGPSGEPTGELFF
TGTGCCAGCGGCCCTAGCGGGGAGCCTACCGGGGAGCTGTTTTTT
>-|TRBJ1-5|-|TRBV28
CAAAYSNQPQHF
TGTGCGGCTGCTTATAGCAATCAGCCCCAGCATTTT
>-|TRBJ1-2|-|TRBV4-1
CASSQETGFYGYTF
TGCGCCAGCAGCCAAGAAACAGGGTTCTATGGCTACACCTTC
>-|TRBJ1-1|-|TRBV7-8
CASSFLQLNTEAFF
TGTGCCAGCAGCTTTCTACAGCTGAACACTGAAGCTTTCTTT
>-|TRBJ2-5|-|TRBV29-1
CSGWKLETQYF
TGCAGCGGTTGGAAGCTAGAGACCCAGTACTTC
>-|TRBJ1-1|-|TRBV11-2
CASSSGQMNTEAFF
TGTGCCAGCAGCTCTGGACAGATGAACACTGAAGCTTTCTTT
>once|TRBJ2-7|-|TRBV6-1
CAGGTVYEQYF
TGTGCCGGCGGGACAGTATACGAGCAGTACTTC